Presented here are 9 T cell receptor beta chains from one specimen sequenced in a study of T-cell reconstitution after alpha-beta-depleted transplantation in children. TCRbeta library preparation incorporated unique molecular identifiers. TCRdb itself ran the PCR reads through MiXCR, one entry per CDR3 protein. The table has 200,000 or so distinct CDR3 sequences, roughly 6.3% seen once. The sample here was PBMCs, taken before TCRalphabeta/CD19-depleted stem cell transplant. The receptor set was obtained from a girl under three years old with combined immunodeficiency, due to receive a stem cell transplant.

The rearrangement uses TRBV29-1 and TRBJ1-2, with D uncertain. The V gene's germline CDR1 is SQVTM and CDR2 ANQGSEA. Trimming took off 0 bases at V and 5 bases at J, with 19 bases between the two ends. This CDR3 contains 16 residues. The DNA of the CDR3 is TGCAGCGTTGAAGATCTTCTGTCAGGAGAGGCGTATGGCTACACCTTC. Its protein product is CSVEDLLSGEAYGYTF.

This clonotype was counted many times. The V gene is TRBV4-1, the J gene TRBJ2-5, with a tentative D call TRBD1 (6 bases). V was cut by 3 bases and J by 0 bases, with 14 bases left in between. The CDR3 runs to 16 residues. Germline V CDR1 and CDR2: MGHRA, YSYEKL. The CDR3 reads CASSHLLDSYQETQYF. As DNA, the CDR3 is TGCGCCAGCAGCCATCTTCTGGACAGTTACCAAGAGACCCAGTACTTC.

This clonotype showed up many times. The V call is TRBV15, the J call TRBJ1-1, with D perhaps matching TRBD1 (5 bases). This CDR3 region has 14 residues. CDR1 and CDR2 (germline): LNHNV, YYDKDF (reference sequence). The V end was cut by 1 base, the J end by 2 bases, with 8 bases between. CDR3 nucleotides: TGTGCCACCAGCAGAGGGGGGAAAAACACTGAAGCTTTCTTT. Translated, it gives CATSRGGKNTEAFF. Supplemented by reference TRBV15 and TRBJ1-1, the full variable domain reads DAMVIQNPRYQVTQFGKPVTLSCSQTLNHNVMYWYQQKSSQAPKLLFHYYDKDFNNEADTPDNFQSRRPNTSFCFLDIRSPGLGDTAMYLCATSRGGKNTEAFFGQGTRLTVV.

There are many counts of this clonotype. The genes are TRBV7-9 and TRBJ2-1; D perhaps matches TRBD2 (5 bases). CDR3 length: 13 residues. The germline V and J ends were trimmed by 11 bases and 3 bases, with 14 bases remaining between them. CDR1 is SEHNR, CDR2 FQNEAQ, per germline (reference sequence). CDR3 loop: CALMRVNYNEQFF. The CDR3 bases are TGTGCCCTCATGCGGGTAAACTACAATGAGCAGTTCTTC.

This clonotype was detected ten times or more. This chain links TRBV29-1 with TRBJ2-7, with D perhaps assigned TRBD1 or TRBD2 (6 bases each). Germline V gene lookup returns CDR1 SQVTM and CDR2 ANQGSEA. The ends were cut back, 2 bases at V and 0 bases at J, with 14 bases in the middle. The CDR3 contains 15 residues. Here the CDR3 DNA reads TGCAGCGTTGAACTTGCAGGGGAGGACTCCTACGAGCAGTACTTC. As protein: CSVELAGEDSYEQYF.

This clonotype was detected ten times or more. This chain joins TRBV25-1 and TRBJ2-1; D assignment may be TRBD1 or TRBD2 (5 bases each). The V gene lost 3 bases and the J gene lost 4 bases, with 19 bases spanning the gap. The CDR3 loop spans 17 amino acids. Germline values: CDR1 MGHDK, CDR2 SYGVNS. The CDR3 DNA sequence: TGTGCCAGCAGTGATCGAAACCTAGGGACGGTTTACAATGAGCAGTTCTTC. Protein: CASSDRNLGTVYNEQFF.

The sample holds many counts of this clonotype. V is TRBV7-3 and J is TRBJ2-1; TRBD2 matches 7 bases. V trimming: 0 bases; J trimming: 6 bases; junction bases outside the gene matches: 8. Germline assignment: CDR1 SGHTA and CDR2 FQGTGA. This CDR3 is built from 16 residues. In DNA, the CDR3 is TGTGCCAGCAGCTTAACGGTGCGGGAGTTTCCCAATGAGCAGTTCTTC. Amino acid sequence: CASSLTVREFPNEQFF.

Comments on this clonotype: This may be a read error: a much more frequent sequence differs by one nucleotide. The chain carries TRBV5-6 and TRBJ2-1; D could derive from TRBD1 or TRBD2 (5 bases each). Germline V gives CDR1 SGHDT, CDR2 YYEEEE. This CDR3 has 11 amino acids. CDR3: CTSSSGDEQFF. In DNA, the CDR3 is TGTACCAGCAGCTCCGGGGACGAGCAGTTCTTC.

This clonotype has at least ten counts. The CDR3 coding sequence is TGTGCCAGCAGCGTAGGTGCGGGGGGCACCACAGATACGCAGTATTTT. Amino acid sequence: CASSVGAGGTTDTQYF. The V gene is TRBV9, the J gene TRBJ2-3, with 8 bases fitting TRBD2. CDR1 and CDR2 (germline): SGDLS, YYNGEE. Trimming cost V 0 bases and J 2 bases; bases outside gene matches: 5. The CDR3 is 16 amino acids.